Reported below is one T cell receptor (beta chain). No antigen is known for it. The data were taken from a study of T-cell reconstitution after alpha-beta-depleted transplantation in children. Findings and caveats of the study: It was surviving recipient T cells and thymic progenitors that gave some patients high TCRbeta diversity at day 60. One year after transplant, T-cell counts and diversity came mostly from newly produced T cells. Several hundred expanded graft clones reportedly gave rise to the alpha-beta T cells present about two months after transplant.

Unique molecular identifiers featured in how the TCRbeta library was prepared. TCRdb redid the calling of the PCR reads with MiXCR, one entry per CDR3 protein. Of almost 250,000 distinct CDR3 sequences listed, around 25% are singletons. Germline lookup yields CDR1 DFQATT and CDR2 SNEGSKA (reference sequence). V gave up 3 bases and J gave up 2 bases, with 12 bases separating them. This CDR3 comprises 14 residues. The TCR comes from a girl aged 2-10 years with Fanconi anemia, due to receive a stem cell transplant. The source material was PBMCs, sampled before TCRalphabeta/CD19-depleted stem cell transplant. The rearrangement links TRBV20-1 to TRBJ2-3; TRBD2 might be the D (6 bases). Written as DNA, the CDR3 is TGCAGTGCTAGTGGGGACTTTCACACAGATACGCAGTATTTT. This translates into CSASGDFHTDTQYF.